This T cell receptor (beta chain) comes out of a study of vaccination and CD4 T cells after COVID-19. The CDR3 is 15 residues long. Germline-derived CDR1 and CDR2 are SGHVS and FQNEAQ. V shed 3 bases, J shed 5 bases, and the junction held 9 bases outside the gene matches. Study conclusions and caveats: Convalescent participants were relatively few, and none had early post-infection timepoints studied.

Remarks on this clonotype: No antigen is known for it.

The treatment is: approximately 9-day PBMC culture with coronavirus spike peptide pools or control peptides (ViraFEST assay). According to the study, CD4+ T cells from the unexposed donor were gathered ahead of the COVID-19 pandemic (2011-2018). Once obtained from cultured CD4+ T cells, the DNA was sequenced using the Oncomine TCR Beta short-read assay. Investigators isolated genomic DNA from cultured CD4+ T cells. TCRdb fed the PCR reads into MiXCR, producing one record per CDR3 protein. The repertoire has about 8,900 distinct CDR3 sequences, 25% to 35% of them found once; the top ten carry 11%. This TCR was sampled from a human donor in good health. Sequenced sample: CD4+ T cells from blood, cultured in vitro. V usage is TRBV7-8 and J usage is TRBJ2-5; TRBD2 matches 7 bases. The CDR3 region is CASSLTSWGWETQYF. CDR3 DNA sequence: TGTGCCAGCAGCTTGACTAGCTGGGGTTGGGAGACCCAGTACTTC.